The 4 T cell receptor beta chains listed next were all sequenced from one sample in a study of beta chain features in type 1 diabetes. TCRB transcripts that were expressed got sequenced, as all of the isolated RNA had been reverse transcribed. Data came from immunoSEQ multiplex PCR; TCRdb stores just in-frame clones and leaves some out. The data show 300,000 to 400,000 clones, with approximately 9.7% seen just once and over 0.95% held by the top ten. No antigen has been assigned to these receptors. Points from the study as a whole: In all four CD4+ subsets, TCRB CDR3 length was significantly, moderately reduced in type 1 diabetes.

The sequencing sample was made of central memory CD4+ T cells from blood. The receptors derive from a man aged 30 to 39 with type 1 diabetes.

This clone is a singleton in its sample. CDR3 protein: CASSSGLAGAETQYF. CDR3 bases: TGTGCCAGCAGCTCAGGACTAGCGGGGGCCGAGACCCAGTACTTC. This chain joins TRBV11-3 and TRBJ2-5; 13 positions match TRBD2. The CDR3 is 15 amino acids. V trimming: 4 bases; J trimming: 5 bases; junction bases outside the gene matches: 4. Germline V gives CDR1 SGHNT, CDR2 YENEEA.

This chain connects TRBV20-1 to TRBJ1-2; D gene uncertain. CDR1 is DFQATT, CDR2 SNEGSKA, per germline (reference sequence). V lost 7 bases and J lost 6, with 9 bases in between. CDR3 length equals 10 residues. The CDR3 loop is CSVPFDGYTF. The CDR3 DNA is TGCAGTGTTCCCTTCGATGGCTACACCTTC.

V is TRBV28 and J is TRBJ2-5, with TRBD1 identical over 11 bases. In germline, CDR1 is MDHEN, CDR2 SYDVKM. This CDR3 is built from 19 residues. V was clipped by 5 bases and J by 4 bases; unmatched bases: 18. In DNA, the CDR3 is TGTGCCAGCAGTAGTTGGATGGGGAGGACAGGGGGCGAGGTAGAGACCCAGTACTTC. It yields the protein CASSSWMGRTGGEVETQYF.

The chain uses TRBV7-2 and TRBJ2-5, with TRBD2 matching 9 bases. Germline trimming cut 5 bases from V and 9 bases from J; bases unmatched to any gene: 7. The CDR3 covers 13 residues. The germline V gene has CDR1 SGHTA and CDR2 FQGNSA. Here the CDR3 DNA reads TGTGCCAGCAGCGCGGGAGGGGACTTTTCCCAGTACTTC. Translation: CASSAGGDFSQYF.